This T cell receptor (beta chain) is from a study of blood T cell repertoires in COVID-19. Here immunoSEQ multiplex PCR was the method, and the copy in TCRdb shows in-frame clones only, minus some. The table records a few hundred thousand clones, around 88% of them present only once. Comments on this clone: One end of the junction fails to match germline, which may point to a read error.

This CDR3 is 15 amino acids long. CDR1 is SSHAT and CDR2 is FNYEAQ in the germline V gene (reference sequence). The chain couples TRBV7-7 to TRBJ2-3; 12 bases agree with TRBD2. The origin of this receptor is a woman aged 25 to 45 who had been exposed to COVID-19. Source material: PBMCs or T cells enriched from blood (not recorded which). CDR3 sequence: CASSLGLAGPDTQYF. The CDR3 DNA is TGTGCTAGCAGCCTCGGACTAGCGGGGCCAGATACGCAGTATTTT.